The 21 T cell receptor beta chains listed next were all sequenced from one sample in a study of shared clonotypes between healthy human individuals. The protocol was immunoSEQ multiplex PCR, while the TCRdb copy is restricted to in-frame clones and leaves out a portion. The sample carries roughly 700,000 clones, approximately 79% recorded once. Sequencing was done on a sample of memory CD4+ T cells sorted from blood. Indicated subset: CD45RA-negative fraction. These receptors all stem from a woman in her twenties or thirties in good health.

J is TRBJ2-4 and V is TRBV5-1; 11 bases are a match to TRBD2. The CDR3 loop spans 16 amino acids. The V segment lost 4 bases and the J segment 7 bases; nucleotides outside the gene matches: 10. In germline, CDR1 is SGHRS, CDR2 YFSETQ. The CDR3 loop is CASSDLLAGGGNIQYF. The CDR3 DNA sequence: TGCGCCAGCAGCGACCTTCTAGCGGGAGGTGGGAACATTCAGTACTTC.

This clone was observed a single time. V and J are TRBV6-5 and TRBJ1-1, with TRBD1 identical over 7 bases. Germline CDR1 is MNHEY and CDR2 is SVGAGI. The CDR3 has 13 amino acids. V was pared by 6 bases and J by 3 bases, with 4 bases of the junction left unmatched. CDR3 nucleotide sequence: TGTGCCAGCAGCTTCGACAGGGACACTGAAGCTTTCTTT. It is translated as CASSFDRDTEAFF.

This clone was recorded a few times. The chain recombines TRBV7-7 with TRBJ2-2; a weak D match, TRBD2 (6 bases). Deletions cut 5 bases from V and 6 bases from J, with 19 bases between. The CDR3 sequence is 16 residues long. In germline, CDR1 is SSHAT, CDR2 FNYEAQ (reference sequence). The CDR3 is CASSHHVGAGPGELFF. The CDR3 region has the DNA TGTGCCAGCAGCCATCACGTCGGGGCGGGACCCGGGGAGCTGTTTTTT.

Only a few counts were recorded for this clone. The CDR3 loop reads CASSPSGSMNTEAFF. The CDR3 region has the DNA TGTGCCAGCAGCCCCTCGGGGTCGATGAACACTGAAGCTTTCTTT. The V gene is TRBV7-9, the J gene TRBJ1-1, with D uncertain. Deletions cut 5 bases from V and 0 bases from J, with 13 bases between. This CDR3 spans 15 amino acids. The V gene's germline CDR1 is SEHNR and CDR2 FQNEAQ (reference sequence).

In the case of this clone: A read error is the likely source, as a far larger clone sits one nucleotide away. The same CDR3 can be traced to other DNA sequences in this sample. This rearrangement joins TRBV29-1 to TRBJ2-7, with D unresolved. Germline V lookup: CDR1 SQVTM, CDR2 ANQGSEA. This CDR3 has 12 amino acids. The CDR3 sequence: CSVEDSSYEQYF. In DNA, the CDR3 is TGCAGCGTTGAAGACTCCTCCTACGAACAGTACTTC.

J is TRBJ2-7 and V is TRBV27; 7 bases line up with TRBD2. Germline V lookup: CDR1 MNHEY, CDR2 SMNVEV (reference sequence). The CDR3 totals 14 residues. The V gene end was trimmed by 6 bases and the J gene end by 4 bases; junction bases not matched to a gene: 9. The CDR3 spells CASRVTGTTYEQYF. The CDR3 DNA reads as TGTGCCAGCAGGGTTACCGGGACTACTTACGAGCAGTACTTC.

This rearrangement joins TRBV6-1 to TRBJ1-5; the D gene is possibly TRBD1 (6 bases). Germline CDR1 is MNHNS and CDR2 is SASEGT. Trimming removed 1 base at V and 4 bases at J, with 11 bases between. CDR3 size: 15 residues. The CDR3 region is CASSEVGARNQPQHF. In nucleotides, the CDR3 is TGTGCCAGCAGTGAAGTGGGGGCTAGAAATCAGCCCCAGCATTTT.

The genes are TRBV4-2 and TRBJ2-5, with 9 bases matching TRBD1. There are 14 residues in the CDR3. V shed 6 bases, J shed 5 bases, and the junction held 7 bases outside the gene matches. Per the germline V gene, CDR1 is LGHNA and CDR2 is YNFKEQ. In nucleotides, the CDR3 is TGTGCCAGCAGTCCCGGGACAGGGTGGGAGACCCAGTACTTC. This codes for CASSPGTGWETQYF.

The DNA for the CDR3 is TGTGCCAGCAGCCGGACAGGGGGCGGTGGGGCCAACGTCCTGACTTTC. It codes for CASSRTGGGGANVLTF. This chain joins TRBV7-3 and TRBJ2-6; 11 nucleotides line up with TRBD1. The junction had 3 bases not matched to a gene; V was cut back by 5 bases and J by 3 bases. Germline CDR1 is SGHTA and CDR2 is FQGTGA. The CDR3 loop spans 16 amino acids.

The V call is TRBV28, the J call TRBJ1-5; TRBD1 is a possible D gene (6 bases). V dropped 2 bases and J dropped 7 bases, with 9 bases sitting between them. The CDR3 consists of 13 residues. In germline, CDR1 is MDHEN, CDR2 SYDVKM. The CDR3 region has the DNA TGTGCCAGCAGTTTACCGGGACAACAGCCCCAGCATTTT. Translated, it gives CASSLPGQQPQHF.

This clone was recorded at least ten times. This chain links TRBV6-1 with TRBJ1-5; no reliable D call. V was pared by 1 base and J by 8 bases, with 15 bases between. This CDR3 contains 15 residues. Germline V lookup: CDR1 MNHNS, CDR2 SASEGT. The CDR3 sequence is CASSEDEGRIKPQHF. For the CDR3, the DNA is TGTGCCAGCAGTGAAGATGAGGGCAGGATAAAGCCCCAGCATTTT.

J is TRBJ1-2 and V is TRBV4-1; D gene ambiguous. CDR3 length: 14 residues. Germline CDR1 is MGHRA and CDR2 is YSYEKL. V was cut by 0 bases and J by 4 bases, with 9 bases left in between. The CDR3 DNA is TGCGCCAGCAGCCAAGATTGGGGTAGCTATGGCTACACCTTC. Protein: CASSQDWGSYGYTF.

This clone was found many times. Other DNA sequences in the sample encode the same CDR3. J is TRBJ2-1 and V is TRBV5-4; 11 nucleotides line up with TRBD2. The CDR3 sequence is 15 residues long. Trimming cost V 2 bases and J 7 bases; bases outside gene matches: 5. In germline, CDR1 is SGHNT, CDR2 YYREEE (reference sequence). CDR3 coding DNA: TGTGCCAGCAGCTTTGGGGCTAGCGGGGGGAATGAGCAGTTCTTC. Its translation: CASSFGASGGNEQFF.

This clone was counted a single time. The rearrangement links TRBV15 to TRBJ2-3; no firm D call. This CDR3 contains 19 residues. Trimming shortened V by 0 bases and J by 1 base, and 20 bases separated the two germline ends. The germline CDR1 and CDR2 sequences are LNHNV and YYDKDF (reference sequence). The CDR3 reads CATSRDFRARGERTDTQYF. CDR3 bases: TGTGCCACCAGCAGAGATTTTCGCGCGCGCGGCGAGCGCACAGATACGCAGTATTTT.

The CDR3 protein is CASTSGRNYGYTF. The CDR3 DNA sequence: TGCGCCAGCACCTCGGGACGGAACTATGGCTACACCTTC. The V and J genes are TRBV4-1 and TRBJ1-2, with D perhaps matching TRBD1 (5 bases). The ends were cut back, 7 bases at V and 2 bases at J, with 11 bases in the middle. The CDR3 totals 13 residues. Looked up from germline, CDR1 is MGHRA and CDR2 is YSYEKL.

On this clone: At one boundary the junction diverges from the germline segment, which might be a read error. Within the sample, other DNA sequences also encode this same CDR3. V is TRBV19 and J is TRBJ1-3; no firm D call. The CDR3 is 15 residues long. The germline CDR1 and CDR2 sequences are LNHDA and SQIVND (reference sequence). The CDR3 sequence is CASSIAPGSGNTIYF. CDR3 coding DNA: TGCGCCAGTAGTATAGCGCCCGGCTCTGGAAACACCATATATTTT.

Remarks on this clone: A far larger clone is one base from this, pointing to a likely read error. The chain recombines TRBV7-2 with TRBJ2-7, with a possible D match to TRBD2 (7 bases). This CDR3 has 14 residues. Trimming left V 3 bases short and J 2 bases short, with 11 bases between. The germline V gene has CDR1 SGHTA and CDR2 FQGNSA. CDR3 residues: CASSFQRDTYEQYF. CDR3 nucleotides: TGTGCCAGCAGCTTCCAGCGGGACACCTACGAGCAGTACTTC.

This chain joins TRBV7-9 and TRBJ2-5, with TRBD2 as a possible D gene (5 bases). CDR1 is SEHNR, CDR2 FQNEAQ, per germline (reference sequence). CDR3 length: 18 amino acids. Trimming shortened V by 0 bases and J by 1 base, and 18 bases separated the two germline ends. The CDR3 DNA is TGTGCCAGCAGCTTAGCACCGCTTGGCCTAGCCCGCCAAGAGACCCAGTACTTC. As protein: CASSLAPLGLARQETQYF.

With respect to this clone: Other nucleotide sequences from this sample produce the same CDR3. The chain carries TRBV2 and TRBJ1-5; maybe TRBD1 (5 bases). The V and J ends lost 4 bases and 0 bases respectively, with 7 bases between them. CDR3 length: 14 amino acids. Germline assignment: CDR1 SNHLY and CDR2 FYNNEI. CDR3 residues: CASSGGDSNQPQHF. The CDR3 bases are TGTGCCAGCAGTGGGGGGGATAGCAATCAGCCCCAGCATTTT.

V usage is TRBV18 and J usage is TRBJ1-1, with 7 bases identical to TRBD1. Germline V gene lookup returns CDR1 KGHSH and CDR2 LQKENI. J was trimmed by 1 base and V by 6 bases; bases with no gene match: 11. The CDR3 contains 16 residues. CDR3 loop: CASSEGTENKNTEAFF. For the CDR3, the DNA is TGTGCCAGCTCGGAAGGGACAGAAAACAAGAACACTGAAGCTTTCTTT. Drawing the rest from reference TRBV18 and TRBJ1-1, the complete variable domain is NAGVMQNPRHLVRRRGQEARLRCSPMKGHSHVYWYRQLPEEGLKFMVYLQKENIIDESGMPKERFSAEFPKEGPSILRIQQVVRGDSAAYFCASSEGTENKNTEAFFGQGTRLTVV.

V and J are TRBV27 and TRBJ2-3; 7 bases align to TRBD2. The CDR3 length is 14 residues. Germline CDR1 and CDR2: MNHEY and SMNVEV (reference sequence). J gave up 3 bases and V 10 bases, and 10 bases lay outside the gene matches. CDR3 bases: TGTGCCATTCAAAAGAATAGCGGGACAGATACGCAGTATTTT. It encodes CAIQKNSGTDTQYF.